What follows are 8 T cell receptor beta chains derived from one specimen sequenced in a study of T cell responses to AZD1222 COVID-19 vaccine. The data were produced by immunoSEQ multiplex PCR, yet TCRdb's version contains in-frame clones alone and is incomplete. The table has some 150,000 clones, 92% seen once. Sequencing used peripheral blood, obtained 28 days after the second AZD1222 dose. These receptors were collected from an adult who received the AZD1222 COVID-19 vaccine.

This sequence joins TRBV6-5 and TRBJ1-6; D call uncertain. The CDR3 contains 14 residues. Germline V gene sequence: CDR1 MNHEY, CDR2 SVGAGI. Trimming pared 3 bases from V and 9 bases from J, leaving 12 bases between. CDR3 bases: TGTGCCAGCAGTTATTTAAGTAGTAGTTCACCCCTCCACTTT. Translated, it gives CASSYLSSSSPLHF.

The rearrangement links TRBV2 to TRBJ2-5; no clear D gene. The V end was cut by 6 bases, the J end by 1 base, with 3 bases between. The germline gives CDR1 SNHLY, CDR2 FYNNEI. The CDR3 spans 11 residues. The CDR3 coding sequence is TGTGCCAGCAGAGCCCAAGAGACCCAGTACTTC. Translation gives CASRAQETQYF. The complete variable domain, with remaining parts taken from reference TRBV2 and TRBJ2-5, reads EPEVTQTPSHQVTQMGQEVILRCVPISNHLYFYWYRQILGQKVEFLVSFYNNEISEKSEIFDDQFSVERPDGSNFTLKIRSTKLEDSAMYFCASRAQETQYFGPGTRLLVL.

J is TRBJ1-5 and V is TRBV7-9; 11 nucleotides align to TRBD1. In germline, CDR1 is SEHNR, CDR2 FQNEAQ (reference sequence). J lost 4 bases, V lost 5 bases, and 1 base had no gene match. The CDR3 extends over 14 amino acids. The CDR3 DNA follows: TGTGCCAGCAGCGGGACAGGGGGTAATCAGCCCCAGCATTTT. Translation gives CASSGTGGNQPQHF. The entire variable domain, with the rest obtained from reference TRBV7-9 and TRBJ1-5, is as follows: DTGVSQNPRHKITKRGQNVTFRCDPISEHNRLYWYRQTLGQGPEFLTYFQNEAQLEKSRLLSDRFSAERPKGSFSTLEIQRTEQGDSAMYLCASSGTGGNQPQHFGDGTRLSIL.

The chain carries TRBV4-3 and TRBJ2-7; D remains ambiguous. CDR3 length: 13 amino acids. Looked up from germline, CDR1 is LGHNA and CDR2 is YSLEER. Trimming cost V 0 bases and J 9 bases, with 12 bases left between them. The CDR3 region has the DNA TGCGCCAGCAGCCAAGAAGAAGGCCTAGGGCAGTACTTC. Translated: CASSQEEGLGQYF.

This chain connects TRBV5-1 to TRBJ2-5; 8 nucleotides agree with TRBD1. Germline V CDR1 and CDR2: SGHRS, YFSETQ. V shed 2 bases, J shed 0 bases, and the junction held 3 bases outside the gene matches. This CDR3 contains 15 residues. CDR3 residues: CASSFGTGHQETQYF. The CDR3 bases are TGCGCCAGCAGCTTCGGGACAGGCCACCAAGAGACCCAGTACTTC. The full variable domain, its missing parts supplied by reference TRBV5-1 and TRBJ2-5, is KAGVTQTPRYLIKTRGQQVTLSCSPISGHRSVSWYQQTPGQGLQFLFEYFSETQRNKGNFPGRFSGRQFSNSRSEMNVSTLELGDSALYLCASSFGTGHQETQYFGPGTRLLVL.

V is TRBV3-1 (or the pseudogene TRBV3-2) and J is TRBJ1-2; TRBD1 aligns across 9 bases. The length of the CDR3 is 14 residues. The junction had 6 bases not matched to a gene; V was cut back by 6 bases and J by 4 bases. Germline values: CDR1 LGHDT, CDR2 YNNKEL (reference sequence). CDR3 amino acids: CASSHSDRGYGYTF. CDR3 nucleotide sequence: TGTGCCAGCAGTCATTCGGACAGGGGCTATGGCTACACCTTC.

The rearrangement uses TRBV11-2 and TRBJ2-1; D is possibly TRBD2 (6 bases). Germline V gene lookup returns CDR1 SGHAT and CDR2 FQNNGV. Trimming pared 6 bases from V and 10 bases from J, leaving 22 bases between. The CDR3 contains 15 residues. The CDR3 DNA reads TGTGCCAGCAGGGTATGGCGGGGATACAATTCCGAGCAGTTCTTC. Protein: CASRVWRGYNSEQFF.

This CDR3 is CASSVRARSYNSPLHF. CDR3 nucleotides: TGTGCCAGCAGCGTGAGGGCGAGGAGTTATAATTCACCCCTCCACTTT. V is TRBV9 and J is TRBJ1-6; no reliable D call. Trimming took 2 bases from V and 4 from J, leaving 13 bases between them. CDR3 length equals 16 residues. CDR1 SGDLS and CDR2 YYNGEE come from the germline V gene.